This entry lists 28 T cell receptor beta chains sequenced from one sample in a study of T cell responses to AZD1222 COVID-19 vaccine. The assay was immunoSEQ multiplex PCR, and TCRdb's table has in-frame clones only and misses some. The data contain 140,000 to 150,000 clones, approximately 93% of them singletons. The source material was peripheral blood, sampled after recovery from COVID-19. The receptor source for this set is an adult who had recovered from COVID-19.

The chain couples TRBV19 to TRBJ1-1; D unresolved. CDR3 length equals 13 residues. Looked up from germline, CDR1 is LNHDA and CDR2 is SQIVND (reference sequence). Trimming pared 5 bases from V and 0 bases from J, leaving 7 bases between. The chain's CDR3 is CASSDGLNTEAFF. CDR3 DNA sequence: TGTGCCAGTAGTGACGGACTGAACACTGAAGCTTTCTTT.

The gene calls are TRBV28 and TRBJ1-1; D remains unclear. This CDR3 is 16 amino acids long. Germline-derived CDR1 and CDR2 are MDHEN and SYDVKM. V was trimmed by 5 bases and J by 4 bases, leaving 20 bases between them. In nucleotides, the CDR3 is TGTGCCAGCAGTCGACGTTGGAGGGCTGAGAGCACTGAAGCTTTCTTT. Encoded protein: CASSRRWRAESTEAFF.

The chain's CDR3 is CASRHFQGTDTQYF. CDR3 nucleotide sequence: TGTGCCAGCAGACATTTTCAGGGAACAGATACGCAGTATTTT. This chain uses TRBV11-2 with TRBJ2-3, with D maybe TRBD1 (5 bases). V lost 6 bases to trimming and J lost 3 bases, with 13 bases between them. The CDR3 loop spans 14 amino acids. Germline assignment: CDR1 SGHAT and CDR2 FQNNGV.

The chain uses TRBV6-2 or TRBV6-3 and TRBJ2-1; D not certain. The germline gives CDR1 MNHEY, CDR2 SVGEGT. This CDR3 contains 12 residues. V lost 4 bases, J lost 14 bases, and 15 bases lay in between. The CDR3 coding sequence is TGTGCCAGCAGTTCCTCACTAACGTTAAAGTTCTTC. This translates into CASSSSLTLKFF.

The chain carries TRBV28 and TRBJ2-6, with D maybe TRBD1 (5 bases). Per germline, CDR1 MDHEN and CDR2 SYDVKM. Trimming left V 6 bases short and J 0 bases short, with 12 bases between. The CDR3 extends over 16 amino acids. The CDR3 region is CASSLSGISGANVLTF. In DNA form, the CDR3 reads TGTGCCAGCAGCCTCTCAGGGATCTCTGGGGCCAACGTCCTGACTTTC.

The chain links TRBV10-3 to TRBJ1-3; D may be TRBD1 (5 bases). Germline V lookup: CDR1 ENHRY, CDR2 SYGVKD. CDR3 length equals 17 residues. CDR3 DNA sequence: TGTGCGGGGGGGGACCTTTTGACTGGATCCTCTGGAAACACCATATATTTT. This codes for CAGGDLLTGSSGNTIYF.

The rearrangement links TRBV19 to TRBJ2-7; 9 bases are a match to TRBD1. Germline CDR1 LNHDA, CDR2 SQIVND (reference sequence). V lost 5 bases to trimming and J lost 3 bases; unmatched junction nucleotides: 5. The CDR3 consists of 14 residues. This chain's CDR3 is CASSLGTGFYEQYF. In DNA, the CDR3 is TGTGCCAGTAGTTTGGGGACAGGGTTCTACGAGCAGTACTTC.

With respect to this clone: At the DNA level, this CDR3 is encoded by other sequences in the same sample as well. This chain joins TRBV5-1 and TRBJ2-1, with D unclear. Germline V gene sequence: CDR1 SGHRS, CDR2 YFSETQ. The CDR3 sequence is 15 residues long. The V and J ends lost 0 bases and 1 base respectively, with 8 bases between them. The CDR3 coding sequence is TGCGCCAGCAGCTTGGCGGCAGTATCCTACAATGAGCAGTTCTTC. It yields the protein CASSLAAVSYNEQFF.

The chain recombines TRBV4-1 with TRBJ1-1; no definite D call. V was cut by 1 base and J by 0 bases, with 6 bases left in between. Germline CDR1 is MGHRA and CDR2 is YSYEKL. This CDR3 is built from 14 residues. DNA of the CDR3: TGCGCCAGCAGCCAAGCTGGAATGAACACTGAAGCTTTCTTT. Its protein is CASSQAGMNTEAFF.

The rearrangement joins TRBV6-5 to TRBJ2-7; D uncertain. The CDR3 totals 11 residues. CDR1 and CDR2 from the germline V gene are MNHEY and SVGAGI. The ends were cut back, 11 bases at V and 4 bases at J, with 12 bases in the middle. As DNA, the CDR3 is TGTGCCTCAGGAGATCGATACGAGCAGTACTTC. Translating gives CASGDRYEQYF.

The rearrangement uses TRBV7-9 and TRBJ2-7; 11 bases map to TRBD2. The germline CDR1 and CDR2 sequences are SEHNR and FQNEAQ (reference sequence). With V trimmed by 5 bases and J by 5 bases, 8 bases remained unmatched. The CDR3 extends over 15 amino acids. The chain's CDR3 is CASSALAGGGDEQYF. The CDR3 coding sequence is TGTGCCAGCAGCGCCCTAGCGGGAGGAGGAGACGAGCAGTACTTC.

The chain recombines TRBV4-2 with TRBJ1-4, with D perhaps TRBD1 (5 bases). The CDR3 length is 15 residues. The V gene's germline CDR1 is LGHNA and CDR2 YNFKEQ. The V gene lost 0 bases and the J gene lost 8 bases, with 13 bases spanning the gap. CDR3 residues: CASSQDPGEDEKLFF. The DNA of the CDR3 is TGTGCCAGCAGCCAAGATCCGGGGGAGGACGAAAAACTGTTTTTT.

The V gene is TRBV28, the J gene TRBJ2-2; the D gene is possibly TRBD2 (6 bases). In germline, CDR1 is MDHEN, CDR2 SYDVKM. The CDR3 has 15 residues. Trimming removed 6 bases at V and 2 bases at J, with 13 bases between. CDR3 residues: CASSSGTPNTGELFF. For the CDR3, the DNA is TGTGCCAGCAGCTCCGGGACTCCTAACACCGGGGAGCTGTTTTTT.

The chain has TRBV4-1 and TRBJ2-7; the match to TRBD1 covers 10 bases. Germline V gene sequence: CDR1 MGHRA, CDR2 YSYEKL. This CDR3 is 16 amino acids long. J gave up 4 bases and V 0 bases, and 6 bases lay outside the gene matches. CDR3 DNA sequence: TGCGCCAGCAGCCAAGATCTTCTGGACAGGGGGTACGAGCAGTACTTC. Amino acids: CASSQDLLDRGYEQYF.

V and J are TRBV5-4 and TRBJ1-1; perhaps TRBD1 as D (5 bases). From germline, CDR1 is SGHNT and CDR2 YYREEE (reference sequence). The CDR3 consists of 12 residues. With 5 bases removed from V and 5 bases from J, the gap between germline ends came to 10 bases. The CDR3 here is CASSRAGTEAFF. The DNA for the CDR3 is TGTGCCAGCAGTCGGGCAGGGACTGAAGCTTTCTTT.

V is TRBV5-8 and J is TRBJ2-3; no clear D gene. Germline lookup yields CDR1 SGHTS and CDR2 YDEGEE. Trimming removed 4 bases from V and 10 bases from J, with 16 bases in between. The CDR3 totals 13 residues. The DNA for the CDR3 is TGTGCCAGCAGCCAGGCTTATGAGGAAGCGCAGTATTTT. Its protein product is CASSQAYEEAQYF.

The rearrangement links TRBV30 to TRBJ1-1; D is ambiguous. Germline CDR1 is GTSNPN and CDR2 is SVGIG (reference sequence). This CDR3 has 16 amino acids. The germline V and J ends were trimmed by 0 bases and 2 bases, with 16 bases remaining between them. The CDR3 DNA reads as TGTGCCTGGAGTGTAGGAGTTCTAGGCTCAAACACTGAAGCTTTCTTT. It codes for CAWSVGVLGSNTEAFF.

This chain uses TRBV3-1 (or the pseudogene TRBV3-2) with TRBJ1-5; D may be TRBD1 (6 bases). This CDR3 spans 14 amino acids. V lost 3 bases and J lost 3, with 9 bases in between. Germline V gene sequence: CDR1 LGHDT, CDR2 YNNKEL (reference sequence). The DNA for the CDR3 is TGTGCCAGCAGCCAGGGGGGGCCCAATCAGCCCCAGCATTTT. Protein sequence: CASSQGGPNQPQHF.

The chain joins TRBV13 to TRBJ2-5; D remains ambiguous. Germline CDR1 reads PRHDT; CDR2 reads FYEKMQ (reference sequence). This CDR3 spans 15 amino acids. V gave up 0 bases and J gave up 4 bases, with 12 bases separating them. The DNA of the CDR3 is TGTGCCAGCAGCTTAGGCCAGAAGGGAATAGAGACCCAGTACTTC. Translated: CASSLGQKGIETQYF.

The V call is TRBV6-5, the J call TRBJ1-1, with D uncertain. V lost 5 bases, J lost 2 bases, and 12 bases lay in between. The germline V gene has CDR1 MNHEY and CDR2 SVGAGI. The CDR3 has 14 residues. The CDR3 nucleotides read TGTGCCAGCAGTAACGGTTGGGGAAACACTGAAGCTTTCTTT. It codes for CASSNGWGNTEAFF.

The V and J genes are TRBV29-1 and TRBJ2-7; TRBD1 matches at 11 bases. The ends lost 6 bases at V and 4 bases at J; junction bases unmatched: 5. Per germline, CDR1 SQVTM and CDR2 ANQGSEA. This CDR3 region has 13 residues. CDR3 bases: TGCAGCGTACCGGGACAGGGGGTTTACGAGCAGTACTTC. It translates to CSVPGQGVYEQYF.

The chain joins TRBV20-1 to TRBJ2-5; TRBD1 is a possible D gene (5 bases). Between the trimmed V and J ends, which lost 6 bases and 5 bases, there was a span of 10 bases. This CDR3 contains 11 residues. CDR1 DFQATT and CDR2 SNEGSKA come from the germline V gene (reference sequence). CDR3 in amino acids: CSALGVETQYF. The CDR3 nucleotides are TGCAGTGCCCTAGGGGTGGAGACCCAGTACTTC.

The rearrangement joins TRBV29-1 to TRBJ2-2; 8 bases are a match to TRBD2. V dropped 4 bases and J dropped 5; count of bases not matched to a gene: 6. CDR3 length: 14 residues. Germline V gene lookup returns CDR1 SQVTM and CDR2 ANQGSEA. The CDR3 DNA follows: TGCAGCGTTGTAGGAGCGGGAGTTACCGGGGAGCTGTTTTTT. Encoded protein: CSVVGAGVTGELFF.

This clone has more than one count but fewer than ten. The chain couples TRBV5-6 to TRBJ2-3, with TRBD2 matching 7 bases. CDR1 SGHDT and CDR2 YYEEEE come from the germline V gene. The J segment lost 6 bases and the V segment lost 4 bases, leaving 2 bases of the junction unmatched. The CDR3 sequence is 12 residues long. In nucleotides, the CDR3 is TGTGCCAGCAGCCGGGAGGCGGATACGCAGTATTTT. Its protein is CASSREADTQYF.

The CDR3 here is CASSTGTSGKYNEQFF. As DNA, the CDR3 is TGTGCCAGCAGCACCGGGACTAGCGGGAAATACAATGAGCAGTTCTTC. V is TRBV9 and J is TRBJ2-1, with 13 bases identical to TRBD2. CDR3 length equals 16 residues. Germline CDR1 reads SGDLS; CDR2 reads YYNGEE. Unmatched junction bases numbered 5, after V lost 4 bases and J lost 4 bases.

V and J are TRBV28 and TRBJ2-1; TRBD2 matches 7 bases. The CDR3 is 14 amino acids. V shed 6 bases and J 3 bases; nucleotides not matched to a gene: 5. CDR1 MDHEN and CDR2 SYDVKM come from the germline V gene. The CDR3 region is CASRVASGYNEQFF. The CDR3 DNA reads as TGTGCCAGCAGGGTGGCTAGCGGCTACAATGAGCAGTTCTTC.

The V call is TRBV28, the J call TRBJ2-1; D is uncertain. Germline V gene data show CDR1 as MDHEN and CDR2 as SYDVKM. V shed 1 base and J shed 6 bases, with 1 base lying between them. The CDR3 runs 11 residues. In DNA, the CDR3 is TGTGCCAGCAGTTTATTCAATGAGCAGTTCTTC. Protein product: CASSLFNEQFF.

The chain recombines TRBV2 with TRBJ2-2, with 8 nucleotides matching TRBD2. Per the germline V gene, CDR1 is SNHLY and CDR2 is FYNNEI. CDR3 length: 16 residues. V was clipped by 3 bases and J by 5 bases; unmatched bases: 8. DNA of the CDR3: TGTGCCAGCAGTGATGTGGGGACTAGTAATACCGGGGAGCTGTTTTTT. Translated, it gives CASSDVGTSNTGELFF.